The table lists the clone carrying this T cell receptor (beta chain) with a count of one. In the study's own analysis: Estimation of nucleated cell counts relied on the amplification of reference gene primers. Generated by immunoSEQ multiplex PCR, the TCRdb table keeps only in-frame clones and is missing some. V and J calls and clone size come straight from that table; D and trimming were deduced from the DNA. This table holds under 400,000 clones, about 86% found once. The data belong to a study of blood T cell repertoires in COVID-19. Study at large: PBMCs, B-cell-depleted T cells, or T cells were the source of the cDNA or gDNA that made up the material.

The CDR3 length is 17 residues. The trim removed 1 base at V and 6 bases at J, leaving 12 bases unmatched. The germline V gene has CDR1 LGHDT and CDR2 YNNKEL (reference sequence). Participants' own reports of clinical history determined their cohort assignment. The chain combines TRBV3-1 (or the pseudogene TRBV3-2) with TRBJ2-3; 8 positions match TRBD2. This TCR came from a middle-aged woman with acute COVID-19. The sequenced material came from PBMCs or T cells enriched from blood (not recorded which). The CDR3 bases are TGTGCCAGCAGCCAAGTAGGATTAGGACTAGCTAGCGATACGCAGTATTTT. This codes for CASSQVGLGLASDTQYF.